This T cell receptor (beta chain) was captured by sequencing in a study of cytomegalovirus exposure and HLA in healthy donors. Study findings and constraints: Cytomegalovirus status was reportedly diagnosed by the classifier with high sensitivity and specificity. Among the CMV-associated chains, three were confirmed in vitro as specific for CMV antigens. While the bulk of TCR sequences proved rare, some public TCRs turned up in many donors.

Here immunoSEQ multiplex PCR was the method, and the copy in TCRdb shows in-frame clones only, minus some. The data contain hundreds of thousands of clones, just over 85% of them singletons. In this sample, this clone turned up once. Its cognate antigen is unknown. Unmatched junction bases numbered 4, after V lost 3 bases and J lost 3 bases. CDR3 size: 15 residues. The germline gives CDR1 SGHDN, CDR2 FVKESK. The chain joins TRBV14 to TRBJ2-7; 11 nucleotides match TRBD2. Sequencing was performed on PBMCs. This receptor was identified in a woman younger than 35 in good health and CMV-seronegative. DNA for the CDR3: TGTGCCAGCAGCCAGATTAGCGGGGGGGGCTACGAGCAGTACTTC. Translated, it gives CASSQISGGGYEQYF.